These 26 T cell receptor beta chains share one sample of origin, sequenced in a study of T cells in Graves' hyperthyroidism and ophthalmopathy (dated by TCRdb to the late 2010s). Library creation used multiplex PCR. Sequencing took place on an Illumina HiSeq 2000. Amplification of TCR beta CDR3 regions was carried out from RNA transcripts. For the first round of RT-PCR on the TCR CDR3, the HTBI primer set was used together with the Qiagen OneStep RT-PCR kit. Clones were called with MiXCR by TCRdb after fastp trimmed the public reads at Q25, and only in-frame beta chains were retained. Identical CDR3 proteins give one entry, which carries the most common genes and DNA. This sample holds about 540,000 distinct CDR3 sequences; about 43% were observed only once. The top ten hold around 8% of the sample. Sequenced sample: peripheral blood or thyroid tissue (not recorded which). The receptor source for this set is a woman aged 18 to 35 with Graves' hyperthyroidism.

V gene TRBV7-6 combines with J gene TRBJ2-5; D might be TRBD1 or TRBD2, each matching 6 bases. V gave up 1 base and J gave up 2 bases, with 17 bases separating them. CDR3 length equals 17 residues. Per germline, CDR1 SGHVS and CDR2 FNYEAQ. The CDR3 region is CASSLDPTGRRQETQYF. In DNA form, the CDR3 reads TGTGCCAGCAGCTTAGACCCAACAGGGAGGCGGCAAGAGACCCAGTACTTC. Supplemented by reference TRBV7-6 and TRBJ2-5, the full variable domain reads GAGVSQSPRYKVTKRGQDVALRCDPISGHVSLYWYRQALGQGPEFLTYFNYEAQQDKSGLPNDRFSAERPEGSISTLTIQRTEQRDSAMYRCASSLDPTGRRQETQYFGPGTRLLVL.

J is TRBJ2-5 and V is TRBV7-8; D might be TRBD1 or TRBD2, each matching 7 bases. This CDR3 comprises 15 residues. Germline V gene lookup returns CDR1 SGHVS and CDR2 FQNEAQ. Trimming removed 5 bases at V and 2 bases at J, with 15 bases between. The CDR3 nucleotides are TGTGCCAGCAGCCCGAACAGGGGAGGGCAAGAGACCCAGTACTTC. This gives the protein CASSPNRGGQETQYF.

At least ten counts were recorded for this clonotype. V usage is TRBV29-1 and J usage is TRBJ1-2; maybe TRBD1 (5 bases). V was pared by 6 bases and J by 4 bases, with 18 bases between. The CDR3 covers 14 residues. The germline V gene encodes CDR1 SQVTM and CDR2 ANQGSEA. This CDR3 is CSVGGFGDAYGYTF. Here the CDR3 DNA reads TGCAGCGTGGGGGGGTTCGGGGATGCCTATGGCTACACCTTC.

The V call is TRBV29-1, the J call TRBJ1-1; 8 bases match TRBD1. The CDR3 covers 14 residues. Looked up from germline, CDR1 is SQVTM and CDR2 is ANQGSEA. V shed 7 bases and J 3 bases; nucleotides not matched to a gene: 10. The CDR3 nucleotides read TGCAGCGCCGGACAGGGTAAAGGGGACACTGAAGCTTTCTTT. Amino acids: CSAGQGKGDTEAFF. Full variable domain (missing parts from reference TRBV29-1 and TRBJ1-1): SAVISQKPSRDICQRGTSLTIQCQVDSQVTMMFWYRQQPGQSLTLIATANQGSEATYESGFVIDKFPISRPNLTFSTLTVSNMSPEDSSIYLCSAGQGKGDTEAFFGQGTRLTVV.

This chain links TRBV20-1 with TRBJ1-6, with D uncertain. The CDR3 spans 16 residues. Germline CDR1 and CDR2: DFQATT and SNEGSKA (reference sequence). The V and J ends lost 3 bases and 0 bases respectively, with 12 bases between them. The CDR3 is CSASGEGFSYNSPLHF. DNA of the CDR3: TGCAGTGCTAGCGGGGAAGGGTTCTCCTATAATTCACCCCTCCACTTT.

This clonotype was counted many times. This chain uses TRBV18 with TRBJ2-5; D not certain. Trimming removed 3 bases at V and 2 bases at J, with 10 bases between. Germline V gene lookup returns CDR1 KGHSH and CDR2 LQKENI. CDR3 length equals 14 residues. CDR3 sequence: CASSPQADQETQYF. In nucleotides, the CDR3 is TGTGCCAGCTCACCCCAGGCTGATCAAGAGACCCAGTACTTC.

This clonotype was seen ten or more times. The J gene is TRBJ2-7, the V gene TRBV20-1; D remains ambiguous. Germline CDR1 reads DFQATT; CDR2 reads SNEGSKA (reference sequence). This CDR3 has 13 amino acids. V lost 4 bases and J 0 bases, leaving 10 bases between the germline ends. This chain's CDR3 is CSAIGTNSYEQYF. The CDR3 DNA is TGCAGTGCTATTGGAACTAACTCCTACGAGCAGTACTTC.

V gene TRBV14 combines with J gene TRBJ2-5, with TRBD2 identical over 8 bases. This CDR3 is built from 17 residues. The germline V gene has CDR1 SGHDN and CDR2 FVKESK. The V segment lost 1 base and the J segment 0 bases; nucleotides outside the gene matches: 7. The CDR3 bases are TGTGCCAGCAGCCAAGGTCGGAGCGGGGGCCACCAAGAGACCCAGTACTTC. Its translation: CASSQGRSGGHQETQYF.

This rearrangement joins TRBV28 to TRBJ2-5; no reliable D call. The CDR3 sequence is 16 residues long. CDR1 and CDR2 (germline): MDHEN, SYDVKM. The ends were cut back, 3 bases at V and 0 bases at J, with 14 bases in the middle. The CDR3 DNA follows: TGTGCCAGCAGTTTGTCAGCAGGAACGTACCAAGAGACCCAGTACTTC. This sequence encodes CASSLSAGTYQETQYF.

This clonotype was counted ten times or more. V is TRBV9 and J is TRBJ2-5; D not certain. This CDR3 spans 14 amino acids. V was cut by 4 bases and J by 2 bases, with 12 bases left in between. Germline V gene data show CDR1 as SGDLS and CDR2 as YYNGEE. CDR3 DNA: TGTGCCAGCAGCCCGCGGATGGGACAAGAGACCCAGTACTTC. Protein: CASSPRMGQETQYF.

Remarks on this clonotype: This may be a read error, as it is one base from a much larger clone. This rearrangement joins TRBV7-2 to TRBJ2-7; D not resolved. The CDR3 covers 13 residues. Germline V lookup: CDR1 SGHTA, CDR2 FQGNSA. CDR3 region: CASSYSGPYGQYF. In DNA form, the CDR3 reads TGTGCCAGCAGTTACTCCGGGCCCTACGGGCAGTACTTC.

The chain employs TRBV19 and TRBJ2-5, with D possibly matching TRBD2 (5 bases). Trimming stripped 4 bases from V and 5 bases from J, with 14 bases between. Germline V CDR1 and CDR2: LNHDA, SQIVND (reference sequence). The CDR3 extends over 14 amino acids. The CDR3 protein is CASSTFIALETQYF. The DNA for the CDR3 is TGTGCCAGTAGTACCTTCATAGCGTTGGAGACCCAGTACTTC.

At least ten counts were recorded for this clonotype. The rearrangement links TRBV11-2 to TRBJ1-1; D not certain. This CDR3 comprises 15 residues. Germline CDR1 SGHAT, CDR2 FQNNGV. V was clipped by 5 bases and J by 2 bases, with 15 bases between them. CDR3 sequence reads: CASSPIRNLNTEAFF. The CDR3 DNA follows: TGTGCCAGCAGCCCGATACGCAACTTAAACACTGAAGCTTTCTTT.

At least ten counts were recorded for this clonotype. The chain joins TRBV7-6 to TRBJ1-1, with 7 nucleotides matching TRBD1. Germline assignment: CDR1 SGHVS and CDR2 FNYEAQ. Trimming cost V 5 bases and J 5 bases; bases outside gene matches: 8. The CDR3 totals 14 residues. Here the CDR3 reads CASSPTGWRTEAFF. CDR3 nucleotides: TGTGCCAGCAGCCCGACAGGGTGGAGGACTGAAGCTTTCTTT.

This clonotype was found many times. V is TRBV6-1 and J is TRBJ2-6; D may be TRBD2 (5 bases). The germline gives CDR1 MNHNS, CDR2 SASEGT. Between the trimmed V and J ends, which lost 8 bases and 0 bases, there was a span of 14 bases. This CDR3 is built from 16 residues. CDR3 loop: CASRSGGYSGANVLTF. The DNA for the CDR3 is TGTGCCAGCCGTTCTGGAGGCTACTCTGGGGCCAACGTCCTGACTTTC.

This rearrangement joins TRBV5-1 to TRBJ2-7; 7 bases line up with TRBD2. V lost 4 bases, J lost 7 bases, and 11 bases stayed unmatched. Per the germline V gene, CDR1 is SGHRS and CDR2 is YFSETQ. The CDR3 sequence is 14 residues long. CDR3 DNA sequence: TGCGCCAGCAGCCGAGGACTAGGCCTAAATGAGCAGTACTTC. It yields the protein CASSRGLGLNEQYF.

Regarding this clonotype: A read error may explain this, as a much larger clone is one base away. The chain carries TRBV6-6 and TRBJ1-5; D gene unclear. From germline, CDR1 is MNHNY and CDR2 SVGAGI (reference sequence). CDR3 length: 15 residues. The CDR3 reads CASSPEAYSNQSQHF. CDR3 bases: TGTGCCAGCAGCCCCGAGGCTTATAGCAATCAGTCCCAGCATTTT.

This clonotype was seen many times. The rearrangement joins TRBV6-5 to TRBJ1-1, with 7 bases that match TRBD1. Unmatched junction bases numbered 8, after V lost 5 bases and J lost 5 bases. This CDR3 comprises 14 residues. Germline CDR1 reads MNHEY; CDR2 reads SVGAGI. CDR3 protein: CASSVTGRGTEAFF. The CDR3 DNA is TGTGCCAGCAGTGTGACAGGGAGGGGGACTGAAGCTTTCTTT.

The chain joins TRBV25-1 to TRBJ1-4, with D perhaps matching TRBD1 (5 bases). The CDR3 totals 14 residues. Germline CDR1 MGHDK, CDR2 SYGVNS. In DNA, the CDR3 is TGTGCTAGGGACTACCTGTCAACTAATGAAAAACTGTTTTTT. Translated: CARDYLSTNEKLFF. Filled out from reference TRBV25-1 and TRBJ1-4, the complete variable domain reads EADIYQTPRYLVIGTGKKITLECSQTMGHDKMYWYQQDPGMELHLIHYSYGVNSTEKGDLSSESTVSRIRTEHFPLTLESARPSHTSQYLCARDYLSTNEKLFFGSGTQLSVL.

The V gene is TRBV15, the J gene TRBJ2-7; D might be TRBD1 (8 bases). The CDR3 is made up of 15 amino acids. Trimming pared 3 bases from V and 5 bases from J, leaving 17 bases between. CDR1 LNHNV and CDR2 YYDKDF come from the germline V gene (reference sequence). The CDR3 loop is CATSSIEQGGDEQYF. CDR3 DNA: TGTGCCACCAGCAGTATCGAACAGGGGGGGGACGAGCAGTACTTC.

This clonotype was seen repeatedly, ten times or more. The chain is built from TRBV19 and TRBJ2-5; TRBD2 matches at 10 bases. Germline values: CDR1 LNHDA, CDR2 SQIVND (reference sequence). The V segment lost 3 bases and the J segment 5 bases; nucleotides outside the gene matches: 6. This CDR3 has 15 residues. As DNA, the CDR3 is TGTGCCAGTAGTATGTTGCTAGCGGGAGCGGAGACCCAGTACTTC. This gives the protein CASSMLLAGAETQYF.

This clonotype was seen repeatedly, ten times or more. The chain employs TRBV12-5 and TRBJ2-7; 8 bases are a match to TRBD2. The CDR3 is made up of 13 amino acids. The trim removed 5 bases at V and 3 bases at J, leaving 3 bases unmatched. Germline CDR1 LGHNT, CDR2 FRNRAP. The CDR3 loop is CASGTGLDYEQYF. The CDR3 coding sequence is TGTGCTAGTGGTACGGGACTAGACTACGAGCAGTACTTC.

V and J are TRBV10-3 and TRBJ2-7; TRBD2 aligns across 11 bases. Germline trimming cut 10 bases from V and 5 bases from J; bases unmatched to any gene: 22. Per germline, CDR1 ENHRY and CDR2 SYGVKD. This CDR3 has 18 residues. CDR3 DNA: TGTGCCAGCAGCCAGACGGACAGGACTAGCGGGTCAGGGCACGAGCAGTACTTC. This sequence encodes CASSQTDRTSGSGHEQYF.

This sequence joins TRBV7-2 and TRBJ2-3; D may correspond to TRBD1 or TRBD2 (7 bases each). The V gene's germline CDR1 is SGHTA and CDR2 FQGNSA. V was shortened by 4 bases and J by 0 bases, with 17 bases between the two germline ends. CDR3 length: 17 residues. DNA of the CDR3: TGTGCCAGCAGCTCAGGGGGGCGGGAGTGGAGCACAGATACGCAGTATTTT. It yields the protein CASSSGGREWSTDTQYF.

The chain recombines TRBV7-3 with TRBJ2-7, with TRBD1 matching 7 bases. The germline V gene has CDR1 SGHTA and CDR2 FQGTGA. V lost 4 bases, J lost 1 base, and 13 bases stayed unmatched. This CDR3 spans 17 amino acids. Here the CDR3 reads CASSSAALGTDSYEQYF. As DNA, the CDR3 is TGTGCCAGCAGCTCCGCGGCGTTGGGGACAGATTCCTACGAGCAGTACTTC.

This clonotype was counted at least ten times. This chain links TRBV10-3 with TRBJ1-2; perhaps TRBD1 as D (6 bases). V dropped 0 bases and J dropped 4 bases, with 9 bases sitting between them. Germline lookup yields CDR1 ENHRY and CDR2 SYGVKD. The CDR3 totals 14 residues. CDR3 DNA: TGTGCCATCAGTGAGTCCGGCAGGGGCTATGGCTACACCTTC. This encodes CAISESGRGYGYTF.